The 18 T cell receptor beta chains presented below share a single source sample, sequenced in a study of blood T cell repertoires in COVID-19. Sequenced by immunoSEQ multiplex PCR; TCRdb stores in-frame clones only, minus some. The table shows tens of thousands of clones, with roughly four fifths occurring only once. The sample taken for sequencing was peripheral blood. These receptors came from a woman aged 55-70 years with acute or convalescent COVID-19.

The CDR3, as DNA: TGTGCCAGCAGCTTGGACACAACTAATGAAAAACTGTTTTTT. It codes for CASSLDTTNEKLFF. The V call is TRBV5-5, the J call TRBJ1-4; no clear D. The CDR3 is made up of 14 amino acids. Germline V gives CDR1 SGHKS, CDR2 YYEKEE (reference sequence). The V end was cut by 0 bases, the J end by 0 bases, with 3 bases between.

This chain connects TRBV5-1 to TRBJ2-3; maybe TRBD1 (5 bases). This CDR3 spans 15 amino acids. V was shortened by 6 bases and J by 6 bases, with 20 bases between the two germline ends. Germline V lookup: CDR1 SGHRS, CDR2 YFSETQ. The chain's CDR3 is CASTRSGSVRDTQYF. The CDR3 nucleotides read TGCGCCAGCACACGGTCAGGGTCGGTGAGGGATACGCAGTATTTT.

The rearrangement joins TRBV30 to TRBJ2-2; 9 bases agree with TRBD1. CDR1 is GTSNPN, CDR2 SVGIG, per germline (reference sequence). V was clipped by 3 bases and J by 1 base; unmatched bases: 3. The CDR3 consists of 15 residues. CDR3 residues: CAWSSGQGNTGELFF. Here the CDR3 DNA reads TGTGCCTGGAGCTCGGGACAGGGGAACACCGGGGAGCTGTTTTTT.

The J gene is TRBJ1-6, the V gene TRBV12-3 or TRBV12-4, with a weak D call TRBD1 (6 bases). With 7 bases removed from V and 8 bases from J, the gap between germline ends came to 12 bases. The CDR3 totals 13 residues. The CDR3 DNA reads as TGTGCCAGCAAACTACACAGGGATTCACCCCTCCACTTT. Amino acids: CASKLHRDSPLHF.

The chain has TRBV5-4 and TRBJ1-2; the D gene is possibly TRBD1 (5 bases). V was trimmed by 3 bases and J by 14 bases, leaving 20 bases between them. Germline V gives CDR1 SGHNT, CDR2 YYREEE (reference sequence). The CDR3 covers 13 residues. CDR3 DNA sequence: TGTGCCAGCAGCTCCGGGTTGGAGGGACCGGGGACCTTC. Encoded protein: CASSSGLEGPGTF.

This clone was seen just once. This sequence joins TRBV5-4 and TRBJ2-2; maybe TRBD1 (5 bases). Germline V gene data show CDR1 as SGHNT and CDR2 as YYREEE (reference sequence). This CDR3 has 13 amino acids. V gave up 0 bases and J gave up 7 bases, with 7 bases separating them. The CDR3 nucleotides are TGTGCCAGCAGCTTGGCAGGGTTCGGGGAGCTGTTTTTT. Translated, it gives CASSLAGFGELFF.

The genes are TRBV29-1 and TRBJ2-7; 11 nucleotides agree with TRBD1. V dropped 5 bases and J dropped 2; count of bases not matched to a gene: 2. The V gene's germline CDR1 is SQVTM and CDR2 ANQGSEA. There are 13 residues in the CDR3. CDR3 nucleotide sequence: TGCAGCGTTCGGACAGGGGGCCCCTACGAGCAGTACTTC. Translation: CSVRTGGPYEQYF.

This rearrangement joins TRBV1 to TRBJ2-7; TRBD1, the D gene given by the table, was not confirmed from the DNA. TRBV1 counts as a pseudogene. There are 15 residues in the CDR3. CDR3 protein: CTSSRPGTDSYEQYF. The CDR3, as DNA: TGCACCAGCAGCCGCCCCGGGACAGACTCCTACGAGCAGTACTTC.

The gene calls are TRBV5-1 and TRBJ2-2; 9 nucleotides match TRBD2. This CDR3 contains 15 residues. Germline V gene sequence: CDR1 SGHRS, CDR2 YFSETQ. V was clipped by 3 bases and J by 0 bases; unmatched bases: 0. The CDR3 region is CASSWTSANTGELFF. As DNA, the CDR3 is TGCGCCAGCAGCTGGACTAGCGCGAACACCGGGGAGCTGTTTTTT.

The chain uses TRBV2 and TRBJ1-3, with D unresolved. The CDR3 is 15 amino acids. Germline V gives CDR1 SNHLY, CDR2 FYNNEI. The V end was cut by 2 bases, the J end by 0 bases, with 8 bases between. DNA for the CDR3: TGTGCCAGCAGTGAATTGGTAGACTCTGGAAACACCATATATTTT. Amino acids: CASSELVDSGNTIYF.

The V call is TRBV7-9, the J call TRBJ1-2; TRBD1 is a possible D gene (6 bases). Germline V gene sequence: CDR1 SEHNR, CDR2 FQNEAQ (reference sequence). V shed 5 bases and J shed 6 bases, with 13 bases lying between them. The CDR3 is made up of 13 amino acids. This CDR3 is CASSLYRDHGYTF. In DNA, the CDR3 is TGTGCCAGCAGCCTATACAGGGACCATGGCTACACCTTC.

The V and J genes are TRBV30 and TRBJ2-7, with D tentatively TRBD2 (6 bases). The CDR3 spans 13 residues. CDR1 and CDR2 (germline): GTSNPN, SVGIG (reference sequence). The ends were cut back, 2 bases at V and 3 bases at J, with 11 bases in the middle. The CDR3 protein is CAWSPGTHYEQYF. Here the CDR3 DNA reads TGTGCCTGGAGTCCTGGGACTCACTACGAGCAGTACTTC.

This clone occurred once. The CDR3 reads CASSFGGIGELFF. For the CDR3, the DNA is TGTGCCAGCAGCTTTGGGGGCATCGGGGAGCTGTTTTTT. This chain joins TRBV14 and TRBJ2-2; perhaps TRBD1 as D (6 bases). This CDR3 has 13 residues. Trimming took off 5 bases at V and 7 bases at J, with 11 bases between the two ends. Germline CDR1 and CDR2: SGHDN and FVKESK.

The CDR3 DNA follows: TGTGCCAGCTCAACGGGATCTAACACTGAAGCTTTCTTT. It encodes CASSTGSNTEAFF. The gene calls are TRBV18 and TRBJ1-1; no clear D. Germline lookup yields CDR1 KGHSH and CDR2 LQKENI. Trimming removed 5 bases from V and 2 bases from J, with 9 bases in between. The CDR3 loop spans 13 amino acids.

V gene TRBV9 combines with J gene TRBJ1-3; 9 bases map to TRBD1. The length of the CDR3 is 16 residues. Germline V gene data show CDR1 as SGDLS and CDR2 as YYNGEE. V was clipped by 0 bases and J by 3 bases; unmatched bases: 4. Here the CDR3 DNA reads TGTGCCAGCAGCGTAGGTCCGGGACAGGGTGGAAACACCATATATTTT. The encoded protein is CASSVGPGQGGNTIYF. The full variable domain, rest sourced from reference TRBV9 and TRBJ1-3, is DSGVTQTPKHLITATGQRVTLRCSPRSGDLSVYWYQQSLDQGLQFLIQYYNGEERAKGNILERFSAQQFPDLHSELNLSSLELGDSALYFCASSVGPGQGGNTIYFGEGSWLTVV.

This chain links TRBV3-1 (or the pseudogene TRBV3-2) with TRBJ2-7; perhaps TRBD1 as D (5 bases). The CDR3 loop spans 14 amino acids. Trimming took 0 bases from V and 5 from J, leaving 11 bases between them. In germline, CDR1 is LGHDT, CDR2 YNNKEL (reference sequence). CDR3 DNA: TGTGCCAGCAGCCAAGATCTACAGGTCAACGAGCAGTACTTC. It encodes CASSQDLQVNEQYF.

The chain employs TRBV2 and TRBJ2-7; D ambiguous. V was trimmed by 6 bases and J by 2 bases, leaving 5 bases between them. This CDR3 contains 11 residues. The germline CDR1 and CDR2 sequences are SNHLY and FYNNEI. This CDR3 is CASSGTYEQYF. CDR3 nucleotides: TGTGCCAGCAGCGGTACCTACGAGCAGTACTTC.

The CDR3 sequence is CAISGPGGGALYNEQFF. The CDR3 DNA is TGTGCCATCAGTGGTCCAGGAGGGGGGGCTCTCTACAATGAGCAGTTCTTC. This chain links TRBV10-3 with TRBJ2-1; a weak D match, TRBD2 (7 bases). Germline V lookup: CDR1 ENHRY, CDR2 SYGVKD. Trimming shortened V by 4 bases and J by 3 bases, and 19 bases separated the two germline ends. The CDR3 runs 17 residues.